The 30 T cell receptor beta chains listed next were all sequenced from one sample in a study of cytomegalovirus exposure and HLA in healthy donors. Assay used: immunoSEQ multiplex PCR; TCRdb lists only in-frame clones, some missing. The repertoire holds 170,000 or so clones, with roughly 85% as singletons. The source material was PBMCs. The receptors shown here come from a man between 18 and 35 years old in good health and CMV-seropositive.

This clone was observed a handful of times. Here the CDR3 omits its conserved ending phenylalanine or tryptophan, so a read error is the likely source. The limits of the CDR3 on the DNA are not certain, so only TCRdb's listed CDR3 is given. The J gene is TRBJ1-2, the V gene TRBV7-2. CDR1 is SGHTA, CDR2 FQGNSA, per germline. The CDR3 is made up of 12 amino acids, end residues included. CDR3: CASSSAGVPIYI.

The rearrangement uses TRBV27 and TRBJ2-3, with TRBD2 matching 8 bases. The CDR3 covers 14 residues. Trimming removed 6 bases from V and 1 base from J; junction bases left unmatched: 3. Germline V gene data show CDR1 as MNHEY and CDR2 as SMNVEV (reference sequence). The CDR3 DNA is TGTGCCAGCAGCCTCGGGAGGGGCACAGATACGCAGTATTTT. Its protein is CASSLGRGTDTQYF.

V gene TRBV5-1 combines with J gene TRBJ2-7; 7 bases map to TRBD2. Germline CDR1 and CDR2: SGHRS and YFSETQ. The CDR3 spans 15 residues. Trimming cost V 0 bases and J 3 bases; bases outside gene matches: 6. CDR3 DNA sequence: TGCGCCAGCAGCTTGGATGGCGGCGGGGGCTACGAGCAGTACTTC. This translates into CASSLDGGGGYEQYF. Full variable domain (missing parts from reference TRBV5-1 and TRBJ2-7): KAGVTQTPRYLIKTRGQQVTLSCSPISGHRSVSWYQQTPGQGLQFLFEYFSETQRNKGNFPGRFSGRQFSNSRSEMNVSTLELGDSALYLCASSLDGGGGYEQYFGPGTRLTVT.

This sequence joins TRBV6-1 and TRBJ2-7, with 9 bases lining up with TRBD1. There are 15 residues in the CDR3. Trimming cost V 5 bases and J 9 bases; bases outside gene matches: 14. Germline V gene sequence: CDR1 MNHNS, CDR2 SASEGT. The CDR3, as DNA: TGTGCCAGCAGTCCTGGAGGGACAGGGATCGACCGGCAGTACTTC. Encoded protein: CASSPGGTGIDRQYF.

The chain couples TRBV5-1 to TRBJ2-1; 9 bases fit TRBD1. V was pared by 0 bases and J by 6 bases, with 22 bases of the junction left unmatched. The CDR3 has 21 residues. Germline loops: CDR1 SGHRS, CDR2 YFSETQ. The CDR3 protein is CASSLAGGQGRPREPSNEQFF. CDR3 bases: TGCGCCAGCAGCTTGGCCGGGGGACAGGGCCGACCGCGGGAGCCAAGCAATGAGCAGTTCTTC.

The rearrangement uses TRBV6-5 and TRBJ1-1; 9 bases fit TRBD1. Germline V gene sequence: CDR1 MNHEY, CDR2 SVGAGI. This CDR3 has 14 amino acids. The junction had 2 bases not matched to a gene; V was cut back by 5 bases and J by 1 base. The CDR3: CASSGGQGNTEAFF. DNA of the CDR3: TGTGCCAGCAGTGGGGGACAGGGGAACACTGAAGCTTTCTTT.

The chain has TRBV6-6 and TRBJ2-7, with D possibly TRBD2 on 5 matching bases. Germline CDR1 and CDR2: MNHNY and SVGAGI (reference sequence). V dropped 5 bases and J dropped 3 bases, with 8 bases sitting between them. This CDR3 has 12 residues. The DNA for the CDR3 is TGTGCCAGCAGTAACGGGAACTACGAGCAGTACTTC. As protein: CASSNGNYEQYF.

V and J are TRBV27 and TRBJ2-7; 12 bases line up with TRBD1. Germline CDR1 reads MNHEY; CDR2 reads SMNVEV (reference sequence). V was pared by 6 bases and J by 5 bases, with 14 bases of the junction left unmatched. The length of the CDR3 is 17 residues. In DNA, the CDR3 is TGTGCCAGCAGATCCCTCGGGACAGGGGGCCGCCAGCACGAGCAGTACTTC. It yields the protein CASRSLGTGGRQHEQYF.

DNA for the CDR3: TGCAGCGCCGGAGGTCTAGCGGGAGCCGGGAATGAGCAGTTCTTC. Amino acid sequence: CSAGGLAGAGNEQFF. This rearrangement joins TRBV29-1 to TRBJ2-1; 10 nucleotides match TRBD2. With V trimmed by 7 bases and J by 7 bases, 13 bases remained unmatched. CDR3 size: 15 residues. Germline V gene sequence: CDR1 SQVTM, CDR2 ANQGSEA.

The chain carries TRBV4-1 and TRBJ1-1; no reliable D call. CDR1 is MGHRA and CDR2 is YSYEKL in the germline V gene. The CDR3 is 16 amino acids. V was cut by 1 base and J by 1 base, with 13 bases left in between. CDR3 bases: TGCGCCAGCAGCCAAGCACCCCCCCCAGGGAACACTGAAGCTTTCTTT. It encodes CASSQAPPPGNTEAFF.

J is TRBJ2-5 and V is TRBV28, with D perhaps matching TRBD2 (5 bases). The V end was cut by 2 bases, the J end by 1 base, with 11 bases between. The CDR3 runs 15 residues. Germline lookup yields CDR1 MDHEN and CDR2 SYDVKM. CDR3 in amino acids: CASSLRRTLQETQYF. The CDR3 DNA follows: TGTGCCAGCAGTTTAAGGAGGACCCTCCAAGAGACCCAGTACTTC. Based on the CDR3 plus reference TRBV28 and TRBJ2-5, the full variable domain is DVKVTQSSRYLVKRTGEKVFLECVQDMDHENMFWYRQDPGLGLRLIYFSYDVKMKEKGDIPEGYSVSREKKERFSLILESASTNQTSMYLCASSLRRTLQETQYFGPGTRLLVL.

This clone was seen a handful of times. The rearrangement uses TRBV28 and TRBJ1-2; maybe TRBD1 (5 bases). CDR3 length: 13 residues. Trimming cost V 6 bases and J 5 bases, with 13 bases left between them. Germline loops: CDR1 MDHEN, CDR2 SYDVKM. CDR3 in amino acids: CASSNPGIYGYTF. CDR3 sequence (DNA): TGTGCCAGCAGCAATCCAGGGATTTATGGCTACACCTTC.

The gene calls are TRBV5-8 and TRBJ2-7; 9 nucleotides align to TRBD2. Per germline, CDR1 SGHTS and CDR2 YDEGEE. The CDR3 totals 14 residues. Germline trimming cut 4 bases from V and 4 bases from J; bases unmatched to any gene: 6. CDR3 sequence (DNA): TGTGCCAGCAGCCCCAGCGGGAGGAGGTACGAGCAGTACTTC. This codes for CASSPSGRRYEQYF.

The chain carries TRBV18 and TRBJ1-5, with unresolved D. CDR1 and CDR2 (germline): KGHSH, LQKENI. The CDR3 length is 18 residues. V was shortened by 2 bases and J by 4 bases, with 21 bases between the two germline ends. CDR3 in DNA: TGTGCCAGCTCACCATTAGCCGGTTCGCGGGATGGGAATCAGCCCCAGCATTTT. Protein: CASSPLAGSRDGNQPQHF.

CDR3 in amino acids: CASSPGNEQFF. The CDR3 DNA reads as TGTGCCAGCAGTCCGGGGAATGAGCAGTTCTTC. The chain employs TRBV27 and TRBJ2-1; D might be TRBD2 (5 bases). V shed 5 bases and J shed 7 bases, with 6 bases lying between them. CDR1 and CDR2 from the germline V gene are MNHEY and SMNVEV (reference sequence). The CDR3 has 11 residues.

This sequence joins TRBV2 and TRBJ1-2; 12 bases match TRBD1. V was pared by 6 bases and J by 6 bases, with 8 bases of the junction left unmatched. The CDR3 spans 15 residues. Per germline, CDR1 SNHLY and CDR2 FYNNEI. CDR3 loop: CASSGTGGIENGYTF. Here the CDR3 DNA reads TGTGCCAGCAGCGGGACAGGGGGCATAGAGAATGGCTACACCTTC.

As DNA, the CDR3 is TGTGCCAGCAAAATGCCAATTCCGGGAAATGAGCAGTTCTTC. Amino acids: CASKMPIPGNEQFF. The J gene is TRBJ2-1, the V gene TRBV28; D might be TRBD2 (5 bases). The V gene's germline CDR1 is MDHEN and CDR2 SYDVKM. The V and J ends lost 7 bases and 7 bases respectively, with 17 bases between them. The CDR3 extends over 14 amino acids.

The gene calls are TRBV27 and TRBJ2-3; 12 nucleotides agree with TRBD2. V was clipped by 4 bases and J by 2 bases; unmatched bases: 4. The CDR3 is 16 amino acids. Germline CDR1 MNHEY, CDR2 SMNVEV (reference sequence). CDR3 nucleotides: TGTGCCAGCAGTTCGAGGACTAGCGGGGCCACAGATACGCAGTATTTT. Translation: CASSSRTSGATDTQYF.

This clone was observed once. This chain joins TRBV5-6 and TRBJ1-3; no firm D call. The CDR3 loop spans 15 amino acids. In germline, CDR1 is SGHDT, CDR2 YYEEEE. V gave up 4 bases and J gave up 0 bases, with 11 bases separating them. The DNA of the CDR3 is TGTGCCAGCAGCGCCGGACTGTTCTCTGGAAACACCATATATTTT. As protein: CASSAGLFSGNTIYF.

This rearrangement joins TRBV4-2 to TRBJ2-2; possible D gene TRBD1, 6 bases. V shed 7 bases and J shed 6 bases, with 9 bases lying between them. CDR3 length equals 12 residues. Germline loops: CDR1 LGHNA, CDR2 YNFKEQ. The CDR3 reads CASTRTAGELFF. The CDR3 region has the DNA TGTGCCAGCACCCGGACAGCCGGGGAGCTGTTTTTT.

This clone was seen a few times. This chain links TRBV2 with TRBJ2-7; 11 nucleotides line up with TRBD2. The CDR3 runs 13 residues. The V and J ends lost 9 bases and 3 bases, in that order; junction bases with no gene match: 4. CDR1 SNHLY and CDR2 FYNNEI come from the germline V gene. CDR3 in DNA: TGTGCCAGTTACGGACTAGCGGGCTACGAGCAGTACTTC. As protein: CASYGLAGYEQYF.

The chain is built from TRBV7-2 and TRBJ1-3; 8 bases are a match to TRBD1. Germline V gene sequence: CDR1 SGHTA, CDR2 FQGNSA. V lost 2 bases, J lost 0 bases, and 3 bases stayed unmatched. The CDR3 length is 16 residues. The CDR3 DNA is TGTGCCAGCAGCTTAACCGGGACAGGCTCTGGAAACACCATATATTTT. Protein sequence: CASSLTGTGSGNTIYF. Full variable domain (rest looked up from reference TRBV7-2 and TRBJ1-3): GAGVSQSPSNKVTEKGKDVELRCDPISGHTALYWYRQSLGQGLEFLIYFQGNSAPDKSGLPSDRFSAERTGGSVSTLTIQRTQQEDSAVYLCASSLTGTGSGNTIYFGEGSWLTVV.

The DNA for the CDR3 is TGTGCCAGCAGTTTATCGGGGGGACTGACTGTCTACAATGAGCAGTTCTTC. This translates into CASSLSGGLTVYNEQFF. V usage is TRBV27 and J usage is TRBJ2-1; TRBD2 is a possible D gene (6 bases). The CDR3 sequence is 17 residues long. V dropped 0 bases and J dropped 3 bases, with 15 bases sitting between them. Per the germline V gene, CDR1 is MNHEY and CDR2 is SMNVEV (reference sequence).

V and J are TRBV7-9 and TRBJ2-3; no clear D. V lost 2 bases and J lost 0, with 6 bases in between. The germline CDR1 and CDR2 sequences are SEHNR and FQNEAQ (reference sequence). CDR3 length: 14 residues. Here the CDR3 reads CASSLIESTDTQYF. CDR3 coding DNA: TGTGCCAGCAGCTTAATAGAGAGCACAGATACGCAGTATTTT.

The chain uses TRBV6-5 and TRBJ1-2, with D unclear. CDR3 length: 14 amino acids. CDR1 is MNHEY and CDR2 is SVGAGI in the germline V gene. With 4 bases removed from V and 8 bases from J, the gap between germline ends came to 17 bases. CDR3 amino acids: CASSLGSLAGGYTF. The CDR3 DNA reads as TGTGCCAGCAGTTTAGGATCACTAGCTGGCGGCTACACCTTC.

This chain uses TRBV5-1 with TRBJ2-7; TRBD2 might be the D (5 bases). Trimming removed 0 bases at V and 0 bases at J, with 7 bases between. The germline V gene encodes CDR1 SGHRS and CDR2 YFSETQ. The CDR3 has 14 residues. The CDR3 sequence: CASSLGSGSYEQYF. The CDR3 DNA is TGCGCCAGCAGCTTGGGAAGCGGCTCCTACGAGCAGTACTTC. The variable domain in full, completed from reference TRBV5-1 and TRBJ2-7, reads KAGVTQTPRYLIKTRGQQVTLSCSPISGHRSVSWYQQTPGQGLQFLFEYFSETQRNKGNFPGRFSGRQFSNSRSEMNVSTLELGDSALYLCASSLGSGSYEQYFGPGTRLTVT.

J is TRBJ2-7 and V is TRBV7-9; no reliable D call. CDR1 and CDR2 (germline): SEHNR, FQNEAQ (reference sequence). The CDR3 spans 13 residues. V was clipped by 5 bases and J by 3 bases, with 11 bases between them. This CDR3 reads CASSPLSDYEQYF. In DNA, the CDR3 is TGTGCCAGCAGCCCCCTCAGCGACTACGAGCAGTACTTC.

The gene calls are TRBV2 and TRBJ2-3; D might be TRBD2 (7 bases). CDR3 length: 18 amino acids. V was pared by 1 base and J by 2 bases, with 19 bases between. Germline loops: CDR1 SNHLY, CDR2 FYNNEI. CDR3 nucleotide sequence: TGTGCCAGCAGTGAAGGGGGGGGCGCATCTGTAAACACAGATACGCAGTATTTT. Translated, it gives CASSEGGGASVNTDTQYF.

CDR3 sequence: CASRQASRNTGELFF. CDR3 DNA sequence: TGTGCCAGTAGGCAGGCTAGCCGGAACACCGGGGAGCTGTTTTTT. The V and J genes are TRBV19 and TRBJ2-2, with D possibly being TRBD2 (5 bases). The CDR3 runs to 15 residues. CDR1 and CDR2 (germline): LNHDA, SQIVND (reference sequence). The V end was cut by 6 bases, the J end by 1 base, with 12 bases between.

The J gene is TRBJ1-6, the V gene TRBV5-4; TRBD1 matches 8 bases. This CDR3 comprises 15 residues. V shed 3 bases, J shed 9 bases, and the junction held 8 bases outside the gene matches. Germline V gene sequence: CDR1 SGHNT, CDR2 YYREEE (reference sequence). CDR3 coding DNA: TGTGCCAGCAGCTCCACTGGACAGGGCCCTTCACCCCTCCACTTT. This codes for CASSSTGQGPSPLHF.